The 18 T cell receptor beta chains presented below share a single source sample, sequenced in a study of T cells in Graves' hyperthyroidism and ophthalmopathy. RNA transcripts were the template for amplifying TCR beta CDR3 regions. During a first-round RT-PCR of the TCR CDR3, the HTBI primer set was used. TCRdb re-derived calls from the multiplex PCR reads in MiXCR, one entry per CDR3 protein. The repertoire has under 400,000 distinct CDR3 sequences, around 16% of them found once; the top ten carry around 35%. The sequenced sample consisted of blood. These receptors were collected from a man younger than 40 with Graves' hyperthyroidism.

Many counts were recorded for this clonotype. V usage is TRBV2 and J usage is TRBJ1-5; D remains unclear. Trimming shortened V by 8 bases and J by 5 bases, and 10 bases separated the two germline ends. Germline values: CDR1 SNHLY, CDR2 FYNNEI. The CDR3 covers 12 residues. The CDR3 is CASRAGDQPQHF. The CDR3 DNA reads as TGTGCCAGCCGAGCAGGCGATCAGCCCCAGCATTTT. The full variable domain, its missing parts supplied by reference TRBV2 and TRBJ1-5, is EPEVTQTPSHQVTQMGQEVILRCVPISNHLYFYWYRQILGQKVEFLVSFYNNEISEKSEIFDDQFSVERPDGSNFTLKIRSTKLEDSAMYFCASRAGDQPQHFGDGTRLSIL.

This clonotype has more than one count but fewer than ten. This chain connects TRBV7-9 to TRBJ1-6, with D unresolved. Per germline, CDR1 SEHNR and CDR2 FQNEAQ (reference sequence). The CDR3 contains 13 residues. V shed 10 bases and J shed 10 bases, with 17 bases lying between them. In nucleotides, the CDR3 is TGTGCCATCGATGGGGAAAGTCGGTCACCCCTCCACTTT. The encoded protein is CAIDGESRSPLHF.

This clonotype was counted many times. The chain combines TRBV3-1 with TRBJ2-1; TRBD2 matches at 9 bases. Germline CDR1 is LGHDT and CDR2 is YNNKEL (reference sequence). This CDR3 has 19 residues. V lost 1 base and J lost 4; bases outside the gene matches: 14. The CDR3 DNA reads TGTGCCAGCAGCCAAGTATTTTCCGTCAGCGGGAGGCCTTACAATGAGCAGTTCTTC. Translating it yields CASSQVFSVSGRPYNEQFF.

The rearrangement links TRBV28 to TRBJ2-7; 7 bases are shared with TRBD1. This CDR3 has 14 amino acids. Germline V lookup: CDR1 MDHEN, CDR2 SYDVKM. V trimming: 5 bases; J trimming: 2 bases; junction bases outside the gene matches: 6. CDR3 in amino acids: CASSQTGIAYEQYF. CDR3 nucleotide sequence: TGTGCCAGCAGTCAGACAGGGATTGCCTACGAGCAGTACTTC.

Ten or more counts support this clonotype. This chain links TRBV6-5 with TRBJ2-5; D ambiguous. Germline V gives CDR1 MNHEY, CDR2 SVGAGI. The CDR3 consists of 13 residues. V was trimmed by 2 bases and J by 1 base, leaving 5 bases between them. The CDR3 loop is CASSYGFQETQYF. DNA of the CDR3: TGTGCCAGCAGTTACGGGTTCCAAGAGACCCAGTACTTC.

V is TRBV7-2 and J is TRBJ1-2, with D possibly TRBD1 on 5 matching bases. Germline V gene data show CDR1 as SGHTA and CDR2 as FQGNSA. V was clipped by 4 bases and J by 3 bases, with 15 bases between them. CDR3 size: 15 residues. The CDR3 DNA follows: TGTGCCAGCAGCTCGAGAGTCAGGGTCGACTATGGCTACACCTTC. Protein: CASSSRVRVDYGYTF.

This chain links TRBV2 with TRBJ1-2, with 8 bases that match TRBD1. Unmatched junction bases numbered 3, after V lost 4 bases and J lost 5 bases. CDR1 is SNHLY, CDR2 FYNNEI, per germline. This CDR3 spans 13 amino acids. Here the CDR3 DNA reads TGTGCCAGCAGTGTCGGGACAGGATATGGCTACACCTTC. Translation gives CASSVGTGYGYTF.

This clonotype was recorded only once. With a much larger clone just one base away, this may be a read error. This rearrangement joins TRBV20-1 to TRBJ2-1; 11 bases are shared with TRBD1. Germline V gene sequence: CDR1 DFQATT, CDR2 SNEGSKA (reference sequence). This CDR3 has 15 residues. This CDR3 is CSAILGTGGNDEQLF. The CDR3 DNA reads as TGCAGTGCTATACTGGGGACAGGGGGAAATGATGAGCAGCTCTTC.

This clonotype was found many times. The V gene is TRBV20-1, the J gene TRBJ2-1, with 8 bases fitting TRBD2. V lost 0 bases to trimming and J lost 0 bases; unmatched junction nucleotides: 4. The CDR3 consists of 16 residues. Germline V gene lookup returns CDR1 DFQATT and CDR2 SNEGSKA (reference sequence). The CDR3 here is CSARDPLAGSYNEQFF. The CDR3 bases are TGCAGTGCTAGAGACCCCCTAGCGGGCTCCTACAATGAGCAGTTCTTC.

This clonotype was counted between two and nine times. This chain joins TRBV20-1 and TRBJ2-5, with D possibly TRBD2 on 6 matching bases. Trimming pared 4 bases from V and 2 bases from J, leaving 17 bases between. Per germline, CDR1 DFQATT and CDR2 SNEGSKA (reference sequence). This CDR3 has 15 amino acids. This chain's CDR3 is CSATSGVTAQETQYF. The CDR3 DNA sequence: TGCAGTGCTACCTCGGGGGTTACCGCTCAAGAGACCCAGTACTTC.

The chain is built from TRBV9 and TRBJ2-1; 12 bases are shared with TRBD1. This CDR3 comprises 15 residues. Germline V gives CDR1 SGDLS, CDR2 YYNGEE. The V segment lost 4 bases and the J segment 8 bases; nucleotides outside the gene matches: 7. The CDR3 reads CASSKGQGAGDEQFF. CDR3 nucleotides: TGTGCCAGCAGCAAGGGACAGGGGGCGGGGGATGAGCAGTTCTTC.

In its sample, this clonotype was seen many times. The genes are TRBV30 and TRBJ1-4, with unresolved D. Germline values: CDR1 GTSNPN, CDR2 SVGIG (reference sequence). Between the trimmed V and J ends, which lost 1 base and 7 bases, there was a span of 10 bases. The CDR3 has 13 amino acids. The CDR3 reads CAWSGGSGEKLFF. In DNA, the CDR3 is TGTGCCTGGAGTGGCGGTAGTGGTGAAAAACTGTTTTTT.

This clonotype was seen at least ten times. This chain links TRBV5-1 with TRBJ2-3; D is unclear. CDR1 SGHRS and CDR2 YFSETQ come from the germline V gene. The V end was cut by 3 bases, the J end by 3 bases, with 11 bases between. This CDR3 region has 14 residues. The CDR3 nucleotides are TGCGCCAGCAGCTCGACCCCGGTGACAGATACGCAGTATTTT. Protein: CASSSTPVTDTQYF.

This clonotype turned up a few times. This rearrangement joins TRBV12-3 or TRBV12-4 to TRBJ1-2; 7 bases line up with TRBD1. The CDR3 covers 13 residues. Trimming cost V 7 bases and J 8 bases; bases outside gene matches: 10. Written as DNA, the CDR3 is TGTGCCAGCATCAAAGCAGGGGGATACGGCTACACCTTC. It is translated as CASIKAGGYGYTF.

This clonotype has more than one count but fewer than ten. The V gene is TRBV5-4, the J gene TRBJ2-7, with D perhaps matching TRBD2 (6 bases). The CDR3 spans 15 residues. Trimming removed 4 bases from V and 5 bases from J, with 19 bases in between. Germline CDR1 SGHNT, CDR2 YYREEE (reference sequence). CDR3 loop: CASSGSTGATDEQYF. CDR3 DNA sequence: TGTGCCAGCAGCGGTAGCACGGGAGCAACGGACGAGCAGTACTTC.

The chain recombines TRBV24-1 with TRBJ2-3; 10 bases align to TRBD2. V shed 10 bases, J shed 2 bases, and the junction held 14 bases outside the gene matches. CDR3 length: 17 amino acids. Germline CDR1 is KGHDR and CDR2 is SFDVKD. CDR3: CATSPQGLAEPTDTQYF. CDR3 DNA sequence: TGTGCCACTTCCCCACAAGGACTAGCGGAGCCCACAGATACGCAGTATTTT.

This clonotype was observed many times. The chain employs TRBV7-2 and TRBJ1-1; weak D call: TRBD1 (6 bases). The CDR3 is 14 residues long. V lost 5 bases, J lost 7 bases, and 17 bases lay in between. Germline V gene data show CDR1 as SGHTA and CDR2 as FQGNSA. CDR3 sequence: CASSKYGTHYEAFF. The CDR3 nucleotides are TGTGCCAGCAGCAAATACGGGACACACTATGAAGCTTTCTTT.

The chain uses TRBV19 and TRBJ2-2, with a possible D match to TRBD1 (5 bases). Trimming shortened V by 9 bases and J by 0 bases, and 20 bases separated the two germline ends. This CDR3 is 17 amino acids long. Per germline, CDR1 LNHDA and CDR2 SQIVND (reference sequence). The chain's CDR3 is CASTSETGRTNTGELFF. The CDR3 DNA reads TGTGCCAGCACATCCGAAACAGGACGTACGAACACCGGGGAGCTGTTTTTT.